The 32 T cell receptor beta chains below were found in one sample sequenced in a study of T cell repertoires in cytomegalovirus infection. TCRdb independently ran MiXCR on the reads; one entry per CDR3 protein. The table lists approximately 140,000 distinct CDR3 sequences, 7.5% to 9% of them singletons, with about 9.4% in the top ten. The material sequenced was PBMCs. The receptors were sampled from a human donor in good health (CMV status not recorded). Some clones in this sample may be carry-over from other donors' samples.

This clonotype appeared many times. This rearrangement joins TRBV4-2 to TRBJ2-5, with 9 bases fitting TRBD2. CDR1 LGHNA and CDR2 YNFKEQ come from the germline V gene. V lost 4 bases to trimming and J lost 5 bases; unmatched junction nucleotides: 8. This CDR3 comprises 15 residues. CDR3 residues: CASSPSAGGFETQYF. The DNA of the CDR3 is TGTGCCAGCAGCCCCTCAGCGGGGGGTTTTGAGACCCAGTACTTC.

This clonotype was counted at least ten times. This chain links TRBV10-3 with TRBJ2-5, with 12 bases that match TRBD2. Germline values: CDR1 ENHRY, CDR2 SYGVKD. The trim removed 4 bases at V and 1 base at J, leaving 1 base unmatched. This CDR3 region has 15 residues. CDR3 loop: CAISGTSGAQETQYF. CDR3 coding DNA: TGTGCCATCAGTGGGACTAGCGGGGCCCAAGAGACCCAGTACTTC.

This clonotype was counted many times. The V call is TRBV10-3, the J call TRBJ1-1; TRBD1 is a possible D gene (6 bases). The CDR3 spans 13 residues. Germline values: CDR1 ENHRY, CDR2 SYGVKD. The V and J ends lost 11 bases and 7 bases respectively, with 20 bases between them. The CDR3 sequence: CAVRPGERNEAFF. The CDR3 DNA reads TGTGCCGTTCGACCAGGGGAAAGGAATGAAGCTTTCTTT.

The chain employs TRBV3-1 and TRBJ1-3; D might be TRBD1 (6 bases). Trimming shortened V by 0 bases and J by 0 bases, and 18 bases separated the two germline ends. In germline, CDR1 is LGHDT, CDR2 YNNKEL (reference sequence). CDR3 length: 19 residues. The CDR3 protein is CASSQERRTAESSGNTIYF. The CDR3 coding sequence is TGTGCCAGCAGCCAAGAAAGGAGGACAGCCGAATCCTCTGGAAACACCATATATTTT. The complete variable domain, with remaining parts taken from reference TRBV3-1 and TRBJ1-3, reads DTAVSQTPKYLVTQMGNDKSIKCEQNLGHDTMYWYKQDSKKFLKIMFSYNNKELIINETVPNRFSPKSPDKAHLNLHINSLELGDSAVYFCASSQERRTAESSGNTIYFGEGSWLTVV.

This clonotype was found many times. V is TRBV19 and J is TRBJ1-2, with a possible D match to TRBD1 (5 bases). CDR3 length: 14 amino acids. V was clipped by 6 bases and J by 4 bases, with 15 bases between them. Germline V gene sequence: CDR1 LNHDA, CDR2 SQIVND (reference sequence). The CDR3 protein is CASRLTDATYGYTF. In nucleotides, the CDR3 is TGTGCCAGTAGGTTGACAGACGCTACCTATGGCTACACCTTC.

This clonotype was recorded at least ten times. This CDR3 reads CSDRGQGAGGYTF. CDR3 bases: TGCAGCGATCGGGGACAGGGGGCCGGTGGCTACACCTTC. This sequence joins TRBV29-1 and TRBJ1-2, with 12 bases that match TRBD1. This CDR3 spans 13 amino acids. With V trimmed by 7 bases and J by 7 bases, 7 bases remained unmatched. Germline CDR1 SQVTM, CDR2 ANQGSEA.

This clonotype was seen many times. The CDR3 region has the DNA TGTGCCACCCGCCTACGGACAGGGAGATCGGATACGCAGTATTTT. This codes for CATRLRTGRSDTQYF. This chain uses TRBV6-2 or TRBV6-3 with TRBJ2-3; 8 bases line up with TRBD1. CDR3 length equals 15 residues. Germline CDR1 reads MNHEY; CDR2 reads SVGEGT. Trimming cost V 10 bases and J 6 bases; bases outside gene matches: 15.

The chain has TRBV30 and TRBJ2-1, with D possibly TRBD1 on 5 matching bases. V was cut by 3 bases and J by 7 bases, with 10 bases left in between. Germline V lookup: CDR1 GTSNPN, CDR2 SVGIG (reference sequence). The CDR3 extends over 12 amino acids. CDR3 DNA sequence: TGTGCCTGGAGCCGACAGACGAATGAGCAGTTCTTC. This translates into CAWSRQTNEQFF.

V and J are TRBV11-1 and TRBJ2-3; no reliable D call. Per germline, CDR1 SGHAT and CDR2 FQDESV (reference sequence). The V and J ends lost 5 bases and 6 bases respectively, with 12 bases between them. There are 13 residues in the CDR3. The CDR3 nucleotides are TGTGCCAGCAGCCCTCCTGGGTCGGATACGCAGTATTTT. Translation gives CASSPPGSDTQYF.

This clonotype was detected only a few times. V gene TRBV18 combines with J gene TRBJ1-1; tentatively, D is TRBD1 (5 bases). The CDR3 is 12 amino acids. CDR1 and CDR2 (germline): KGHSH, LQKENI. V lost 4 bases, J lost 5 bases, and 8 bases lay in between. The CDR3 spells CASSQGATEAFF. The DNA for the CDR3 is TGTGCCAGCTCACAAGGGGCGACTGAAGCTTTCTTT.

This clonotype was counted between two and nine times. The chain employs TRBV2 and TRBJ2-6; 11 nucleotides match TRBD1. Trimming removed 6 bases from V and 4 bases from J; junction bases left unmatched: 5. Germline V CDR1 and CDR2: SNHLY, FYNNEI. This CDR3 has 16 residues. DNA for the CDR3: TGTGCCAGCAGACGGGACAGGGGGTACGGGGCCAACGTCCTGACTTTC. Its translation is CASRRDRGYGANVLTF. Full variable domain (remainder filled in from reference TRBV2 and TRBJ2-6): EPEVTQTPSHQVTQMGQEVILRCVPISNHLYFYWYRQILGQKVEFLVSFYNNEISEKSEIFDDQFSVERPDGSNFTLKIRSTKLEDSAMYFCASRRDRGYGANVLTFGAGSRLTVL.

The rearrangement joins TRBV19 to TRBJ1-1; 10 bases match TRBD1. The V segment lost 8 bases and the J segment 3 bases; nucleotides outside the gene matches: 12. The CDR3 has 16 amino acids. Germline V CDR1 and CDR2: LNHDA, SQIVND (reference sequence). The CDR3 DNA reads TGTGCCAGTCTACCGGGACAGGGGAGGGGGTACACTGAAGCTTTCTTT. As protein: CASLPGQGRGYTEAFF.

This CDR3 reads CSASFSRSTDTQYF. DNA for the CDR3: TGCAGTGCTAGCTTCTCGCGGAGCACAGATACGCAGTATTTT. The chain joins TRBV20-1 to TRBJ2-3; D gene uncertain. Per germline, CDR1 DFQATT and CDR2 SNEGSKA (reference sequence). V was shortened by 3 bases and J by 0 bases, with 10 bases between the two germline ends. The CDR3 contains 14 residues.

This clonotype came up many times. V gene TRBV6-5 combines with J gene TRBJ1-1; D is perhaps TRBD1 (5 bases). V was trimmed by 0 bases and J by 7 bases, leaving 9 bases between them. The CDR3 has 13 amino acids. The germline CDR1 and CDR2 sequences are MNHEY and SVGAGI. The CDR3 DNA sequence: TGTGCCAGCAGTTACTCGGGGGGTCGTGAAGCTTTCTTT. Protein product: CASSYSGGREAFF.

This clonotype was seen many times. This sequence joins TRBV7-2 and TRBJ1-2, with D perhaps matching TRBD1 (5 bases). The germline V gene encodes CDR1 SGHTA and CDR2 FQGNSA. The CDR3 spans 13 residues. With 6 bases removed from V and 7 bases from J, the gap between germline ends came to 15 bases. The CDR3 DNA reads TGTGCCAGCAGGGGAGGGACCTATTCTGGCTACACCTTC. Translated: CASRGGTYSGYTF. Drawing the rest from reference TRBV7-2 and TRBJ1-2, the complete variable domain is GAGVSQSPSNKVTEKGKDVELRCDPISGHTALYWYRQSLGQGLEFLIYFQGNSAPDKSGLPSDRFSAERTGGSVSTLTIQRTQQEDSAVYLCASRGGTYSGYTFGSGTRLTVV.

Details on this clonotype: One junction end disagrees with the germline gene, perhaps due to a read error. The DNA for the CDR3 is TGCAGTGCTATCAGGGTGGAAAGCAATAAGCCCCAGCATTTT. Residues: CSAIRVESNKPQHF. The chain has TRBV20-1 and TRBJ1-5; the D gene is possibly TRBD1 (5 bases). CDR3 length: 14 residues. Germline V gene lookup returns CDR1 DFQATT and CDR2 SNEGSKA (reference sequence).

This clonotype was detected a few times. The V call is TRBV20-1, the J call TRBJ2-5; 14 bases are shared with TRBD2. Trimming took 5 bases from V and 4 from J; bases not matched to a gene: 12. CDR1 and CDR2 (germline): DFQATT, SNEGSKA (reference sequence). This CDR3 has 17 amino acids. The CDR3 DNA reads as TGCAGTGCTCCAGTCCCGGGACTAGCGGGGGTACGAGAGACCCAGTACTTC. It specifies CSAPVPGLAGVRETQYF.

The table lists this clonotype with many counts. V gene TRBV7-2 combines with J gene TRBJ1-5, with TRBD1 as a possible D gene (6 bases). The CDR3 runs 15 residues. Trimming took off 5 bases at V and 3 bases at J, with 14 bases between the two ends. Per the germline V gene, CDR1 is SGHTA and CDR2 is FQGNSA. CDR3 protein: CASSPAGTNNQPQHF. CDR3 bases: TGTGCCAGCAGCCCAGCGGGGACAAACAATCAGCCCCAGCATTTT. Drawing the rest from reference TRBV7-2 and TRBJ1-5, the complete variable domain is GAGVSQSPSNKVTEKGKDVELRCDPISGHTALYWYRQSLGQGLEFLIYFQGNSAPDKSGLPSDRFSAERTGGSVSTLTIQRTQQEDSAVYLCASSPAGTNNQPQHFGDGTRLSIL.

At least ten counts were recorded for this clonotype. This chain connects TRBV6-6 to TRBJ2-1, with D tentatively TRBD1 or TRBD2 (6 bases each). The germline V and J ends were trimmed by 2 bases and 4 bases, with 21 bases remaining between them. Per the germline V gene, CDR1 is MNHNY and CDR2 is SVGAGI (reference sequence). CDR3 length: 18 amino acids. The CDR3 DNA sequence: TGTGCCAGCAGTTACCACCGGGGGCAAGGAGCCTTATACAATGAGCAGTTCTTC. It yields the protein CASSYHRGQGALYNEQFF.

There are many counts of this clonotype. The J gene is TRBJ1-5, the V gene TRBV28; D remains unclear. Per germline, CDR1 MDHEN and CDR2 SYDVKM. This CDR3 has 16 residues. Trimming took 7 bases from V and 7 from J, leaving 23 bases between them. The DNA for the CDR3 is TGTGCCAGCACCATATCCCCACCGGCGTATGGCCAGCCCCAGCATTTT. It specifies CASTISPPAYGQPQHF.

This clonotype was found a few times. The rearrangement joins TRBV6-2 or TRBV6-3 to TRBJ2-1; 11 bases are a match to TRBD2. CDR3 length equals 16 residues. Unmatched junction bases numbered 1, after V lost 0 bases and J lost 3 bases. Germline V CDR1 and CDR2: MNHEY, SVGEGT. The CDR3 spells CASSYSLAGGYNEQFF. CDR3 coding DNA: TGTGCCAGCAGTTACTCTCTAGCGGGGGGCTACAATGAGCAGTTCTTC.

At least ten counts were recorded for this clonotype. V gene TRBV20-1 combines with J gene TRBJ1-2; D uncertain. Germline-derived CDR1 and CDR2 are DFQATT and SNEGSKA (reference sequence). Trimming left V 5 bases short and J 5 bases short, with 18 bases between. The CDR3 has 14 residues. The CDR3 is CSAEGPSGEYGYTF. In nucleotides, the CDR3 is TGCAGTGCTGAGGGCCCCAGCGGAGAGTATGGCTACACCTTC.

Notes on this clonotype: A much larger clonotype is one base distant, so this may be a read error. The CDR3 spells CVSMIRGGTEAFF. The CDR3 region has the DNA TGTGTCAGCATGATCCGGGGAGGGACTGAAGCTTTCTTT. This sequence joins TRBV2 and TRBJ1-1, with unresolved D. CDR1 is SNHLY and CDR2 is FYNNEI in the germline V gene. CDR3 size: 13 residues.

The sample holds many counts of this clonotype. J is TRBJ1-2 and V is TRBV7-9, with D unclear. Looked up from germline, CDR1 is SEHNR and CDR2 is FQNEAQ (reference sequence). The CDR3 is 13 residues long. V was shortened by 4 bases and J by 1 base, with 7 bases between the two germline ends. The CDR3 loop is CASSSPYNYGYTF. Written as DNA, the CDR3 is TGTGCCAGCAGCTCACCCTATAACTATGGCTACACCTTC.

This clonotype was observed a few times. The chain employs TRBV20-1 and TRBJ2-7; 14 nucleotides match TRBD2. Per the germline V gene, CDR1 is DFQATT and CDR2 is SNEGSKA (reference sequence). Losses at the gene ends were 5 bases for V and 1 base for J; bases not matched to a gene: 7. The length of the CDR3 is 16 residues. The CDR3: CSARSGTSGGSYEQYF. CDR3 sequence (DNA): TGCAGTGCTCGGTCCGGGACTAGCGGGGGATCCTACGAGCAGTACTTC.

This clonotype occurred many times. The chain employs TRBV4-1 and TRBJ1-1, with 7 bases identical to TRBD1. The CDR3 totals 13 residues. V was clipped by 3 bases and J by 4 bases; unmatched bases: 2. CDR1 and CDR2 (germline): MGHRA, YSYEKL. The CDR3 nucleotides are TGCGCCAGCAGCCACGCAGGGGGCACTGAAGCTTTCTTT. Translating gives CASSHAGGTEAFF.

This clonotype was recorded at least ten times. The V and J genes are TRBV9 and TRBJ2-7; 8 bases align to TRBD2. The germline V gene has CDR1 SGDLS and CDR2 YYNGEE. The CDR3 has 17 residues. The ends lost 0 bases at V and 0 bases at J; junction bases unmatched: 8. For the CDR3, the DNA is TGTGCCAGCAGCGTAGCTTCGGGGGGGTGGAACTCCTACGAGCAGTACTTC. Translation gives CASSVASGGWNSYEQYF. The full variable domain, rest sourced from reference TRBV9 and TRBJ2-7, is DSGVTQTPKHLITATGQRVTLRCSPRSGDLSVYWYQQSLDQGLQFLIQYYNGEERAKGNILERFSAQQFPDLHSELNLSSLELGDSALYFCASSVASGGWNSYEQYFGPGTRLTVT.

The gene calls are TRBV20-1 and TRBJ1-5, with a possible D match to TRBD1 (5 bases). CDR1 is DFQATT and CDR2 is SNEGSKA in the germline V gene (reference sequence). The CDR3 contains 13 residues. The germline V and J ends were trimmed by 3 bases and 3 bases, with 9 bases remaining between them. The CDR3 region has the DNA TGCAGTGCTAGTCAGGGAGTCAATCAGCCCCAGCATTTT. Encoded protein: CSASQGVNQPQHF.

There are a few counts of this clonotype. V and J are TRBV3-1 and TRBJ2-1, with 14 bases fitting TRBD2. CDR1 and CDR2 (germline): LGHDT, YNNKEL (reference sequence). The CDR3 runs 18 residues. With V trimmed by 3 bases and J by 8 bases, 12 bases remained unmatched. The CDR3 DNA reads as TGTGCCAGCAGCCAGTCCTTCGGGGGACTAGCGGGGGTCCATGAGCAGTTCTTC. Amino acids: CASSQSFGGLAGVHEQFF.

This clonotype occurred many times. The chain joins TRBV13 to TRBJ1-5; tentative D call: TRBD1 (5 bases). The CDR3 spans 17 residues. Germline-derived CDR1 and CDR2 are PRHDT and FYEKMQ (reference sequence). V was pared by 3 bases and J by 2 bases, with 17 bases between. The CDR3 is CASSFSRGELGNQPQHF. In nucleotides, the CDR3 is TGTGCCAGCAGCTTTTCCAGAGGGGAGTTGGGCAATCAGCCCCAGCATTTT.

This clonotype was picked up many times. The chain combines TRBV6-1 with TRBJ1-6, with D possibly being TRBD1 (5 bases). The CDR3 spans 14 residues. Germline loops: CDR1 MNHNS, CDR2 SASEGT. V was clipped by 7 bases and J by 3 bases, with 10 bases between them. CDR3: CASNQGVYNSPLHF. The CDR3 DNA is TGTGCCAGCAACCAAGGGGTCTATAATTCACCCCTCCACTTT.

At least ten counts were recorded for this clonotype. This chain uses TRBV12-3 or TRBV12-4 with TRBJ1-5, with 7 bases lining up with TRBD1. The CDR3 totals 14 residues. With 7 bases clipped from V and 5 bases from J, the junction kept 8 bases outside the gene matches. The chain's CDR3 is CASIPDRPDQPQHF. In DNA, the CDR3 is TGTGCCAGCATTCCGGACAGGCCCGATCAGCCCCAGCATTTT.